This T cell receptor beta chain was profiled in a study of blood T cell repertoires in COVID-19. About the research overall: Both acute and convalescent COVID-19 samples were obtained from the United States, Italy and Spain.

Authors' methods: Estimation of nucleated cell counts relied on the amplification of reference gene primers. Clones were read by immunoSEQ multiplex PCR, and TCRdb kept only the in-frame ones, dropping some. V, J and clone size derive from that table, while D and trimming were established from the DNA sequence. Of about 130,000 clones in the sample, roughly 91% are singletons; the top ten hold 2.5% to 3%. The V gene's germline CDR1 is KGHDR and CDR2 SFDVKD. The CDR3 is 14 residues long. Trimming cost V 5 bases and J 10 bases, with 18 bases left between them. This clonotype was sampled from a man between 60 and 75 years old with active or convalescent COVID-19. The J gene is TRBJ2-3, the V gene TRBV24-1; D possibly corresponds to TRBD1 (5 bases). Sequencing used peripheral blood. CDR3 nucleotides: TGTGCCACCAGTGTAGGGCAGATGTCACAGGCGCAGTATTTT. This sequence encodes CATSVGQMSQAQYF.